The source of this T cell receptor beta chain is a study of cytomegalovirus exposure and HLA in healthy donors. Study overall: An earlier analysis found roughly 110 million unique TCR beta sequences from approximately 190 million T cells.

Of note for this clone: Antigen unknown.

Study observations and caveats: In a later analysis, V- and J-gene trimming of beta chains associated with a DCLRE1C missense variant, replicated independently.

In the PCR, 60 Vbeta and 13 Jbeta primers were used. Profiling relied on immunoSEQ multiplex PCR, and the TCRdb table lists in-frame clones only, not all of them. The repertoire holds roughly 130,000 clones, approximately 72% seen once, with more than 1.5% in the top ten. The origin of this receptor is a young man in good health and CMV-seronegative. Source material: PBMCs.

The CDR3 coding sequence is TGTGCCAGTAGTCCTCTCGGGACAGGGTCCCAAAACATTCAGTACTTC. It encodes CASSPLGTGSQNIQYF. The chain combines TRBV19 with TRBJ2-4; 9 positions agree with TRBD1. Germline V CDR1 and CDR2: LNHDA, SQIVND (reference sequence). V dropped 5 bases and J dropped 5; count of bases not matched to a gene: 10. There are 16 residues in the CDR3. Complete variable domain (other parts from reference TRBV19 and TRBJ2-4): DGGITQSPKYLFRKEGQNVTLSCEQNLNHDAMYWYRQDPGQGLRLIYYSQIVNDFQKGDIAEGYSVSREKKESFPLTVTSAQKNPTAFYLCASSPLGTGSQNIQYFGAGTRLSVL.